Presented here are 27 T cell receptor beta chains from one specimen sequenced in a study of T cell changes during pregnancy in multiple sclerosis. The data were produced by immunoSEQ multiplex PCR, yet TCRdb's version contains in-frame clones alone and is incomplete. This table holds about 61,000 clones, 80% to 90% found once. Source: peripheral blood, taken in the first trimester of pregnancy. The receptors come from a female donor in good health, enrolled as a control in a pregnancy study.

This chain links TRBV7-2 with TRBJ1-6; the D is unclear. This CDR3 is built from 15 residues. CDR1 is SGHTA and CDR2 is FQGNSA in the germline V gene. The ends were cut back, 0 bases at V and 7 bases at J, with 10 bases in the middle. The CDR3 sequence is CASSLAAPGNSPLHF. The CDR3 DNA reads as TGTGCCAGCAGCTTAGCGGCCCCGGGGAATTCACCCCTCCACTTT.

V and J are TRBV7-2 and TRBJ2-7; D may be TRBD2 (6 bases). The CDR3 spans 16 residues. The V end was cut by 5 bases, the J end by 3 bases, with 20 bases between. The germline V gene has CDR1 SGHTA and CDR2 FQGNSA. CDR3 in amino acids: CASSPSWGRPGYEQYF. The CDR3 nucleotides are TGTGCCAGCAGCCCCTCTTGGGGGAGGCCAGGCTACGAGCAGTACTTC.

This sequence joins TRBV7-9 and TRBJ1-2, with 7 bases identical to TRBD1. The V and J ends lost 5 bases and 4 bases, in that order; junction bases with no gene match: 10. In germline, CDR1 is SEHNR, CDR2 FQNEAQ (reference sequence). The CDR3 sequence is 15 residues long. The CDR3 protein is CASSPRQGELYGYTF. For the CDR3, the DNA is TGTGCCAGCAGCCCGAGACAGGGCGAACTCTATGGCTACACCTTC.

The rearrangement links TRBV25-1 to TRBJ2-7; 11 nucleotides align to TRBD2. V was clipped by 6 bases and J by 3 bases; unmatched bases: 7. CDR3 size: 15 residues. The germline V gene encodes CDR1 MGHDK and CDR2 SYGVNS. The CDR3 here is CASSPFGTSGYEQYF. In nucleotides, the CDR3 is TGTGCCAGCAGCCCTTTTGGGACTAGCGGCTACGAGCAGTACTTC.

The rearrangement links TRBV7-3 to TRBJ2-7; D is ambiguous. V was clipped by 2 bases and J by 0 bases, with 8 bases between them. This CDR3 spans 14 amino acids. Germline V lookup: CDR1 SGHTA, CDR2 FQGTGA. The CDR3 is CASSLDSNSYEQYF. The CDR3 DNA sequence: TGTGCCAGCAGCTTAGACTCGAACTCCTACGAGCAGTACTTC.

The chain joins TRBV18 to TRBJ1-2; D is perhaps TRBD1 (5 bases). The V end lost 3 bases, the J end lost 4 bases, and 15 bases lay between the germline ends. Per germline, CDR1 KGHSH and CDR2 LQKENI. CDR3 size: 15 residues. The CDR3, as DNA: TGTGCCAGCTCACCGAATCAGGGAAGTCTCTATGGCTACACCTTC. It codes for CASSPNQGSLYGYTF.

V gene TRBV11-3 combines with J gene TRBJ2-1, with 8 bases lining up with TRBD2. Germline lookup yields CDR1 SGHNT and CDR2 YENEEA. This CDR3 has 18 residues. The ends lost 5 bases at V and 6 bases at J; junction bases unmatched: 18. The CDR3 DNA sequence: TGTGCCAGCAGCCCCCCAGGGTCGGGGGGGGACTCTTCCAATGAGCAGTTCTTC. It translates to CASSPPGSGGDSSNEQFF.

This clone was picked up one time. This chain connects TRBV11-1 to TRBJ1-4, with D possibly matching TRBD1 (5 bases). The CDR3 covers 15 residues. Deletions cut 6 bases from V and 0 bases from J, with 11 bases between. CDR1 is SGHAT, CDR2 FQDESV, per germline (reference sequence). The CDR3 DNA is TGTGCCAGCAGGGCGGGACCGACAACTAATGAAAAACTGTTTTTT. This codes for CASRAGPTTNEKLFF.

V usage is TRBV6-6 and J usage is TRBJ1-2, with 8 bases aligning to TRBD1. This CDR3 contains 13 residues. After removal of 5 bases from V and 6 bases from J, the junction contained 5 bases not matched to a gene. Germline CDR1 and CDR2: MNHNY and SVGAGI (reference sequence). The CDR3 nucleotides read TGTGCCAGCAGTGCCCAGGGGGCGGATGGCTACACCTTC. Translated, it gives CASSAQGADGYTF.

The rearrangement links TRBV10-3 to TRBJ1-1; D may be TRBD1 (5 bases). Germline-derived CDR1 and CDR2 are ENHRY and SYGVKD. The V end was cut by 2 bases, the J end by 5 bases, with 9 bases between. The CDR3 is 13 amino acids. The CDR3 here is CAISEPGGTEAFF. The CDR3 nucleotides are TGTGCCATCAGTGAGCCGGGGGGTACTGAAGCTTTCTTT.

This clone was picked up a small number of times. The chain employs TRBV29-1 and TRBJ1-1; the D is unclear. This CDR3 is built from 11 residues. V gave up 6 bases and J gave up 2 bases, with 7 bases separating them. Looked up from germline, CDR1 is SQVTM and CDR2 is ANQGSEA. The CDR3 here is CSVEVNTEAFF. Written as DNA, the CDR3 is TGCAGCGTCGAGGTAAACACTGAAGCTTTCTTT.

This chain connects TRBV27 to TRBJ2-7, with 11 positions matching TRBD1. The germline V gene encodes CDR1 MNHEY and CDR2 SMNVEV (reference sequence). The CDR3 spans 14 residues. The junction had 4 bases not matched to a gene; V was cut back by 6 bases and J by 3 bases. Here the CDR3 DNA reads TGTGCCAGCAGGGGGACAGGGGGTGTCTACGAGCAGTACTTC. Translated: CASRGTGGVYEQYF.

The genes are TRBV6-6 and TRBJ2-7; 9 nucleotides align to TRBD1. V lost 2 bases and J lost 3; bases outside the gene matches: 2. Germline V lookup: CDR1 MNHNY, CDR2 SVGAGI (reference sequence). The CDR3 loop spans 14 amino acids. The CDR3 reads CASSYGTGFYEQYF. In DNA, the CDR3 is TGTGCCAGCAGTTACGGGACAGGGTTCTACGAGCAGTACTTC.

This chain joins TRBV6-1 and TRBJ1-1, with TRBD1 matching 7 bases. Germline V lookup: CDR1 MNHNS, CDR2 SASEGT. The CDR3 loop spans 15 amino acids. V trimming: 3 bases; J trimming: 3 bases; junction bases outside the gene matches: 7. The CDR3 nucleotides read TGTGCCAGCAGTGATAGGGGGCGGGCGGACACTGAAGCTTTCTTT. Translated: CASSDRGRADTEAFF.

This rearrangement joins TRBV6-1 to TRBJ1-4; TRBD1 matches 11 bases. CDR1 MNHNS and CDR2 SASEGT come from the germline V gene. V dropped 0 bases and J dropped 8; count of bases not matched to a gene: 5. This CDR3 contains 16 residues. CDR3 amino acids: CASSEAGTGGWEKLFF. The CDR3 region has the DNA TGTGCCAGCAGTGAAGCTGGGACAGGGGGTTGGGAAAAACTGTTTTTT.

The chain employs TRBV7-2 and TRBJ2-7; 9 positions agree with TRBD2. The junction had 10 bases not matched to a gene; V was cut back by 7 bases and J by 3 bases. This CDR3 spans 15 amino acids. Looked up from germline, CDR1 is SGHTA and CDR2 is FQGNSA. The DNA of the CDR3 is TGTGCCAGCATCCCCGGGACTAGCCGAATCTACGAGCAGTACTTC. Its protein product is CASIPGTSRIYEQYF.

The CDR3 loop is CASSPVGQSNEKLFF. The CDR3 DNA reads TGTGCCAGCAGCCCGGTAGGACAGTCAAATGAAAAACTGTTTTTT. The chain employs TRBV11-2 and TRBJ1-4; D may be TRBD1 (6 bases). Trimming stripped 5 bases from V and 5 bases from J, with 15 bases between. Germline V gene lookup returns CDR1 SGHAT and CDR2 FQNNGV. The CDR3 totals 15 residues.

V gene TRBV15 combines with J gene TRBJ1-5; possible D gene TRBD1, 5 bases. The CDR3 totals 14 residues. Per the germline V gene, CDR1 is LNHNV and CDR2 is YYDKDF (reference sequence). Trimming cost V 3 bases and J 6 bases, with 12 bases left between them. The CDR3 loop is CATSSDRDSQPQHF. The CDR3 DNA follows: TGTGCCACCAGCAGTGACAGAGACTCTCAGCCCCAGCATTTT.

This chain joins TRBV9 and TRBJ1-4; 7 bases align to TRBD1. With V trimmed by 0 bases and J by 7 bases, 9 bases remained unmatched. The CDR3 spans 16 residues. Germline V gives CDR1 SGDLS, CDR2 YYNGEE. This CDR3 is CASSVGAQGNGEKLFF. As DNA, the CDR3 is TGTGCCAGCAGCGTAGGGGCACAGGGGAACGGTGAAAAACTGTTTTTT.

This clone was detected only once. V usage is TRBV27 and J usage is TRBJ1-5, with unresolved D. The V gene lost 2 bases and the J gene lost 7 bases, with 15 bases spanning the gap. CDR3 size: 15 residues. Germline lookup yields CDR1 MNHEY and CDR2 SMNVEV (reference sequence). CDR3 DNA: TGTGCCAGCAGTTTAAGCCCGGGGTTGTCACAGCCCCAGCATTTT. As protein: CASSLSPGLSQPQHF.

Notes on this clone: At one boundary the junction diverges from the germline segment, which might be a read error. The chain uses TRBV25-1 and TRBJ2-1, with 9 bases fitting TRBD2. The CDR3 runs 15 residues. Germline-derived CDR1 and CDR2 are MGHDK and SYGVNS. The CDR3 DNA is TGTGCCAGCAGTGAAACCAGCGGGACTAGCTTTCCCGTGGTCTTC. This sequence encodes CASSETSGTSFPVVF.

The chain employs TRBV11-2 and TRBJ1-2; D is perhaps TRBD1 (6 bases). Germline CDR1 and CDR2: SGHAT and FQNNGV. Between the trimmed V and J ends, which lost 5 bases and 7 bases, there was a span of 14 bases. There are 13 residues in the CDR3. CDR3 region: CASSPSRDIGYTF. In DNA, the CDR3 is TGTGCCAGCAGCCCATCGAGGGACATTGGCTACACCTTC.

The chain links TRBV4-1 to TRBJ2-6; 10 bases fit TRBD1. After removal of 2 bases from V and 2 bases from J, the junction contained 6 bases not matched to a gene. There are 18 residues in the CDR3. Germline CDR1 MGHRA, CDR2 YSYEKL. CDR3 nucleotides: TGCGCCAGCAGCCAAATCGGGACAGGGGAAACTGGGGCCAACGTCCTGACTTTC. It yields the protein CASSQIGTGETGANVLTF.

The V and J genes are TRBV19 and TRBJ1-2; D remains ambiguous. CDR3 length: 14 residues. Germline CDR1 reads LNHDA; CDR2 reads SQIVND (reference sequence). Trimming took off 8 bases at V and 8 bases at J, with 21 bases between the two ends. The CDR3 sequence: CASSSSAGAWGYTF. In nucleotides, the CDR3 is TGTGCCAGTTCATCAAGTGCGGGCGCCTGGGGCTACACCTTC.

This clone was observed a single time. The chain employs TRBV11-1 and TRBJ2-2; maybe TRBD1 (6 bases). The germline V gene has CDR1 SGHAT and CDR2 FQDESV (reference sequence). There are 17 residues in the CDR3. Trimming left V 3 bases short and J 2 bases short, with 16 bases between. The CDR3 DNA is TGTGCCAGCAGCTTGGGCAGGGGATGGGGAAACACCGGGGAGCTGTTTTTT. Protein product: CASSLGRGWGNTGELFF.

The chain joins TRBV4-3 to TRBJ2-3, with 7 bases that match TRBD1. CDR1 LGHNA and CDR2 YSLEER come from the germline V gene. This CDR3 spans 15 amino acids. Trimming cost V 6 bases and J 0 bases; bases outside gene matches: 6. Here the CDR3 reads CASRPGTASTDTQYF. The CDR3 region has the DNA TGCGCCAGCAGGCCCGGGACAGCTAGCACAGATACGCAGTATTTT.

The chain couples TRBV18 to TRBJ2-3; tentatively, D is TRBD2 (5 bases). V was cut by 2 bases and J by 0 bases, with 9 bases left in between. Germline V gene data show CDR1 as KGHSH and CDR2 as LQKENI. The length of the CDR3 is 15 residues. The CDR3 sequence: CASSPGSESTDTQYF. CDR3 sequence (DNA): TGTGCCAGCTCACCAGGGAGCGAGAGCACAGATACGCAGTATTTT.